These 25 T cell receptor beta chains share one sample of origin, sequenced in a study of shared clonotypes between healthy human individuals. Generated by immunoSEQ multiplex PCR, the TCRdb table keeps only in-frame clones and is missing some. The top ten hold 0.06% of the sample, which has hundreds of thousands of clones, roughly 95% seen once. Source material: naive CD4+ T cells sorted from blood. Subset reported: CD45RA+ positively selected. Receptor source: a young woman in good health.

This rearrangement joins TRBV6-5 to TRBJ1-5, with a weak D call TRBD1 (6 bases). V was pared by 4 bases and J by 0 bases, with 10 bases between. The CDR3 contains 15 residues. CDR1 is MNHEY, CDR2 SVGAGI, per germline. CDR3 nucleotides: TGTGCCAGCAGTTCAGGACAGTATAGCAATCAGCCCCAGCATTTT. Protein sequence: CASSSGQYSNQPQHF.

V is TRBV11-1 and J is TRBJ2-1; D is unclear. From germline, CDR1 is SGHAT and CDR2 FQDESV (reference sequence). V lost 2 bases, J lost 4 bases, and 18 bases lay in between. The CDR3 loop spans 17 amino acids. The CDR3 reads CASSLSRVRSRYNEQFF. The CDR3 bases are TGTGCCAGCAGCTTAAGTAGGGTCAGGTCACGATACAATGAGCAGTTCTTC.

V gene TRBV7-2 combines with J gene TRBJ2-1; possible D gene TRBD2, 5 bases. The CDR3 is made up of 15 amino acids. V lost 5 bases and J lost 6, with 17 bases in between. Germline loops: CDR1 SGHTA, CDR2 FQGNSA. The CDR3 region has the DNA TGTGCCAGCAGCGCCCGGGGAGTATGGGGCAATGAGCAGTTCTTC. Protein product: CASSARGVWGNEQFF.

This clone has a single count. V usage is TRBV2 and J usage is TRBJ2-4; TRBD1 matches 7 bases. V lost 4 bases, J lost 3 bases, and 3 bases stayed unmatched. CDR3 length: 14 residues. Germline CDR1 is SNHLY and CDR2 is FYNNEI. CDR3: CASSGRTGKNIQYF. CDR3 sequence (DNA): TGTGCCAGCAGTGGAAGGACAGGCAAAAACATTCAGTACTTC.

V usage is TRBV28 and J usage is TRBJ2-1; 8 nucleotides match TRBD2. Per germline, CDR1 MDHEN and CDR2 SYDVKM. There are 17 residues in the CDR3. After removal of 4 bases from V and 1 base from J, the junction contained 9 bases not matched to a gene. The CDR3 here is CASSWSWAGGSYNEQFF. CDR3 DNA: TGTGCCAGCAGTTGGAGCTGGGCGGGAGGTTCCTACAATGAGCAGTTCTTC.

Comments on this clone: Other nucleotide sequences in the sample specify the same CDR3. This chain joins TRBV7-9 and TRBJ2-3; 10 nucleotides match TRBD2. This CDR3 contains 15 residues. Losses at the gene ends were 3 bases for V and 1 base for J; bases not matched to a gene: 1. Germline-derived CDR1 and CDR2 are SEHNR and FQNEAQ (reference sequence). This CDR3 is CASSFGLAGTDTQYF. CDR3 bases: TGTGCCAGCAGCTTTGGACTAGCGGGCACAGATACGCAGTATTTT.

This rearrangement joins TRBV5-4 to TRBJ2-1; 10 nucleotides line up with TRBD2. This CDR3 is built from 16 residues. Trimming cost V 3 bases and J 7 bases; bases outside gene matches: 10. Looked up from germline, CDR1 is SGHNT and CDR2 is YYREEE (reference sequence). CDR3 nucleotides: TGTGCCAGCAGCTCCTGGAGTAGCGGGAGGCATAATGAGCAGTTCTTC. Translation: CASSSWSSGRHNEQFF.

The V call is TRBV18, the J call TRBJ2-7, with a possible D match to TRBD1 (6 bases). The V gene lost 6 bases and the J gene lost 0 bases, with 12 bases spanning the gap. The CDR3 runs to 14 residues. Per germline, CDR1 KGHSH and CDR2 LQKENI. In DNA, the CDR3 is TGTGCCAGCTCGCCAACAGGGAACTCCTACGAGCAGTACTTC. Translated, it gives CASSPTGNSYEQYF. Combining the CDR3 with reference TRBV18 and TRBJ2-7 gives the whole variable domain NAGVMQNPRHLVRRRGQEARLRCSPMKGHSHVYWYRQLPEEGLKFMVYLQKENIIDESGMPKERFSAEFPKEGPSILRIQQVVRGDSAAYFCASSPTGNSYEQYFGPGTRLTVT.

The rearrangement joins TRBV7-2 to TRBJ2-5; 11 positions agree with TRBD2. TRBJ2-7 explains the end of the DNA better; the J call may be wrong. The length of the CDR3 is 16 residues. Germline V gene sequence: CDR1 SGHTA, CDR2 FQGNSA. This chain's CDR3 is CASSGPGLAASYEQYF. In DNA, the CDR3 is TGTGCCAGCAGCGGTCCGGGACTAGCGGCCTCCTACGAGCAGTACTTC.

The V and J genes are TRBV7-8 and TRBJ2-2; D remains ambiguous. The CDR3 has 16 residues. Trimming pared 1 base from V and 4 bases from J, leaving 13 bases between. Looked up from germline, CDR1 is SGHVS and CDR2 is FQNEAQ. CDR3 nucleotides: TGTGCCAGCAGCTTAGTTCTACCCACGGTCACCGGGGAGCTGTTTTTT. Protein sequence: CASSLVLPTVTGELFF.

The CDR3 DNA reads as TGTGCCTGGAGTGGCAGCCATCAGCCCCAGCATTTT. Translated: CAWSGSHQPQHF. The chain couples TRBV30 to TRBJ1-5; D uncertain. Germline-derived CDR1 and CDR2 are GTSNPN and SVGIG (reference sequence). With 1 base removed from V and 5 bases from J, the gap between germline ends came to 6 bases. This CDR3 region has 12 residues.

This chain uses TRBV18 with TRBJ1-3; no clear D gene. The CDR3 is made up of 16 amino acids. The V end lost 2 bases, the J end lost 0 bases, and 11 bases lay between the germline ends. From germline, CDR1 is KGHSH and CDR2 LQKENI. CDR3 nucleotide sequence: TGTGCCAGCTCACCATCCCCGGGCAGCTCTGGAAACACCATATATTTT. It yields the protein CASSPSPGSSGNTIYF.

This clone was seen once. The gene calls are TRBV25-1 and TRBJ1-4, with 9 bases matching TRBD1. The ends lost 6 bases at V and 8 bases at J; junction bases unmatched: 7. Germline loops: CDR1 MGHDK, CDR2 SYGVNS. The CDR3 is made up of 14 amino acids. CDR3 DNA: TGTGCCAGCAGCCCGGGACAGGGAAGGGAAAAACTGTTTTTT. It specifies CASSPGQGREKLFF.

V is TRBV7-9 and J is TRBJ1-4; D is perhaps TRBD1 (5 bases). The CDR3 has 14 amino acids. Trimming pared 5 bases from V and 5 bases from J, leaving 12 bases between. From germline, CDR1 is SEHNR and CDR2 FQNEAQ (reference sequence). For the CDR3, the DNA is TGTGCCAGCAGCGGACAAAGGGCAAATGAAAAACTGTTTTTT. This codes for CASSGQRANEKLFF. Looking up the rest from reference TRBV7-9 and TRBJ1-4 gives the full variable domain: DTGVSQNPRHKITKRGQNVTFRCDPISEHNRLYWYRQTLGQGPEFLTYFQNEAQLEKSRLLSDRFSAERPKGSFSTLEIQRTEQGDSAMYLCASSGQRANEKLFFGSGTQLSVL.

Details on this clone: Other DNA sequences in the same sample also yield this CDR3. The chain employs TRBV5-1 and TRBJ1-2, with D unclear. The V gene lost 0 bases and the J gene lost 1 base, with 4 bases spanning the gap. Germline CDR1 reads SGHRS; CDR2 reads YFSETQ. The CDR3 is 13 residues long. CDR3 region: CASSLAGNYGYTF. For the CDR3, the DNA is TGCGCCAGCAGCTTGGCGGGTAACTATGGCTACACCTTC.

CDR3 bases: TGCGCCAGCAGTGCCCTGGTCGGGACTAGCCCCTACGAGCAGTACTTC. Translated: CASSALVGTSPYEQYF. The chain combines TRBV10-1 with TRBJ2-7; 9 bases agree with TRBD2. Looked up from germline, CDR1 is WNHNN and CDR2 is SYGVQD (reference sequence). J was trimmed by 2 bases and V by 4 bases; bases with no gene match: 9. This CDR3 comprises 16 residues.

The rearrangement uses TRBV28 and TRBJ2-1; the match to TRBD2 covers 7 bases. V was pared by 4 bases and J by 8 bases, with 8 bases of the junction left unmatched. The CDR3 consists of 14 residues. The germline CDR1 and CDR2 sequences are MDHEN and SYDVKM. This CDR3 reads CASSSGLGLYEQFF. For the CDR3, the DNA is TGTGCCAGCAGTTCAGGACTAGGTCTATATGAGCAGTTCTTC. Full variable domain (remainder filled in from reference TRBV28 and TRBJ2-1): DVKVTQSSRYLVKRTGEKVFLECVQDMDHENMFWYRQDPGLGLRLIYFSYDVKMKEKGDIPEGYSVSREKKERFSLILESASTNQTSMYLCASSSGLGLYEQFFGPGTRLTVL.

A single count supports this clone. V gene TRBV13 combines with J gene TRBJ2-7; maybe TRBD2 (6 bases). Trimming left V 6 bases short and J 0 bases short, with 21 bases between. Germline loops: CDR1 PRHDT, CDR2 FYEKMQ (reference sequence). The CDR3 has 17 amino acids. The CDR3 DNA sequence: TGTGCCAGCAGGTTACCGTTACACGGGGGAAGCTCCTACGAGCAGTACTTC. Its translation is CASRLPLHGGSSYEQYF.

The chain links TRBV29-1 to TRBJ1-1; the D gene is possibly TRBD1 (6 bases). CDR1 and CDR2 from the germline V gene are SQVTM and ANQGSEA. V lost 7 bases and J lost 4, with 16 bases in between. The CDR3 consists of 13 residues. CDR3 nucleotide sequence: TGCAGCGCGGGGACAACTAGAGGCACTGAAGCTTTCTTT. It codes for CSAGTTRGTEAFF.

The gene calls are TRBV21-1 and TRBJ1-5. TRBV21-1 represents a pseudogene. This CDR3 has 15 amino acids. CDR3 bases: TGTGCCAGCAGCAAAGTATCCCCGAGAGATCAGCCCCAGCATTTT. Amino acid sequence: CASSKVSPRDQPQHF.

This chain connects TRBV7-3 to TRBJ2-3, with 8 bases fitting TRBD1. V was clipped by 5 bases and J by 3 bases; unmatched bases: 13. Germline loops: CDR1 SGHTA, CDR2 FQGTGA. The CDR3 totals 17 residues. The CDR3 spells CASSLTPGGAGTDTQYF. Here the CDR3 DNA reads TGTGCCAGCAGCCTTACCCCAGGGGGCGCCGGTACAGATACGCAGTATTTT.

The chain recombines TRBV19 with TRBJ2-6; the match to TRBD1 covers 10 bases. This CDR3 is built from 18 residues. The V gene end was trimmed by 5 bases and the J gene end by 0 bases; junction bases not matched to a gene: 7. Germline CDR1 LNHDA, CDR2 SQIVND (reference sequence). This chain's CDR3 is CASSFGQGVPSGANVLTF. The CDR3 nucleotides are TGTGCCAGTAGTTTCGGACAGGGGGTCCCCTCTGGGGCCAACGTCCTGACTTTC. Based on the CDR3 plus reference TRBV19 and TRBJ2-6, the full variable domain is DGGITQSPKYLFRKEGQNVTLSCEQNLNHDAMYWYRQDPGQGLRLIYYSQIVNDFQKGDIAEGYSVSREKKESFPLTVTSAQKNPTAFYLCASSFGQGVPSGANVLTFGAGSRLTVL.

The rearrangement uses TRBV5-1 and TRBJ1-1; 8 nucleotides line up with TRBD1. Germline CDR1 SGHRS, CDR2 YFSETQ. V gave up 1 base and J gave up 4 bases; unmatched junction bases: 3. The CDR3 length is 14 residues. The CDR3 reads CASSLQGASTEAFF. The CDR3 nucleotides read TGCGCCAGCAGCTTGCAGGGGGCGTCCACTGAAGCTTTCTTT.

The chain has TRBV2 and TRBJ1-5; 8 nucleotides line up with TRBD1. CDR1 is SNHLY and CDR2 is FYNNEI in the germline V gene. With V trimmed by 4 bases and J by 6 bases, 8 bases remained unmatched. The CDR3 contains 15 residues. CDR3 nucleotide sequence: TGTGCCAGCAGTGGCGGGACAGGCTGGGGTCAGCCCCAGCATTTT. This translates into CASSGGTGWGQPQHF.

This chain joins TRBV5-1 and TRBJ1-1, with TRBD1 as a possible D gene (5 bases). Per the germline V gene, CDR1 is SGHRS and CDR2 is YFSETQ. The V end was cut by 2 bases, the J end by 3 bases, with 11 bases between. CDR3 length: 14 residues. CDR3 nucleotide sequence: TGCGCCAGCAGCTTCAGGGATGGGTACACTGAAGCTTTCTTT. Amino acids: CASSFRDGYTEAFF.